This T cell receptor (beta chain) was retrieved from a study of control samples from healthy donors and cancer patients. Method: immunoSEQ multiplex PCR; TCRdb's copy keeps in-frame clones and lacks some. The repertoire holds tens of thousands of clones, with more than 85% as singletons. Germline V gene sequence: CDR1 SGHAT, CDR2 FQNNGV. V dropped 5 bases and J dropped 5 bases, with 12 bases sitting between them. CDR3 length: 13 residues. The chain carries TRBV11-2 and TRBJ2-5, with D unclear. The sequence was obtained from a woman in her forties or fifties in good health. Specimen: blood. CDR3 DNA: TGTGCCAGCAGCCTCGCTACTTGGGAGACCCAGTACTTC. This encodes CASSLATWETQYF.